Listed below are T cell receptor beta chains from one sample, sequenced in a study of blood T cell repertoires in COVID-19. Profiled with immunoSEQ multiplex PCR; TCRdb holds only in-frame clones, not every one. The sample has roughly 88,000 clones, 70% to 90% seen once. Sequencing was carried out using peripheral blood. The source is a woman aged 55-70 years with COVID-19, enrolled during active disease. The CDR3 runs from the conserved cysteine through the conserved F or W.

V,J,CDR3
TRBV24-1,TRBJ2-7,CATAGSYEQYF
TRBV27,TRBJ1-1,CANYYRVYRGYTEAFF
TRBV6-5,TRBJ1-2,CASSYNGGAYGYTF
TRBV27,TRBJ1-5,CASSPRLPGNQPQHF
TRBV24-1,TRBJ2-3,CATSAPGVADTQYF
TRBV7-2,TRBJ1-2,CASSLGQPYGYTF
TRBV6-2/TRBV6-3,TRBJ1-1,CASSYPRTETNTEAFF
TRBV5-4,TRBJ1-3,CASRPEGAGNTIYF
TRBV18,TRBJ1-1,CASSFDRANTEAFF
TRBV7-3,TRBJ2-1,CASSLSSGLGNEQFF
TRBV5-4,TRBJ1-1,CASRGGTGASNTEAFF
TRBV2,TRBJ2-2,CASSKGLAFTGELFF
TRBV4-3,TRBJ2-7,CASSQSRRESNEQYF
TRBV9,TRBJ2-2,CASSPRPAGELFF
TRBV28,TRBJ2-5,CASSSGPGRGTQYF
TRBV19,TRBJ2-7,CASSTDRVGYEQYF
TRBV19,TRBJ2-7,CASSIGMTYEQYF
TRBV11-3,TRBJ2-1,CASSNRDNIYNEQFF
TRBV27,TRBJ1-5,CASSLWGGQPQHF
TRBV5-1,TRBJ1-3,CASSFLGQGRTWNTIYF
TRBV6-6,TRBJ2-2,CASRDPGQGTGELFF
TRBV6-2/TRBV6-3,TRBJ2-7,CASSYPRDRGADEQYF
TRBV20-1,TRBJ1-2,CSASTQGTNYGYTF
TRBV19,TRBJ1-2,CASSPTGDYGYTF
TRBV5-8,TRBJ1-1,CASSSTGRPNTEAFF
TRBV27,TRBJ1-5,CASRPWTGSDQPQHF
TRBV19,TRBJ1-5,CASSDPTGGERPQHF
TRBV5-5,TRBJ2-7,CASSLGQGYREQYF
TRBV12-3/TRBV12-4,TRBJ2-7,CASSLGQTYEQYF
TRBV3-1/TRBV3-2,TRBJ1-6,CASRAGQGGYSPLHF
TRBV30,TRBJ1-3,CAWSEGQGGTIYF
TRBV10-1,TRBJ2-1,CASSRAGSNEQFF
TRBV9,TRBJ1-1,CASRRGLMNTEAFF
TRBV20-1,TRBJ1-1,CSARSGTEAFF
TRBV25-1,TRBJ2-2,CASSTRQGSATGELFF
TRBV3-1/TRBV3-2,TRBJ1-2,CASSKDGSGRGDGYTF
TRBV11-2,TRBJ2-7,CASSLKQSPPEQYF
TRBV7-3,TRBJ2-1,CASSQAEGDEQFF
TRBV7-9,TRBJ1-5,CASTAGEQGDSNQPQHF
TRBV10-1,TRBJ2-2,CASRGTRGRTGTGELFF